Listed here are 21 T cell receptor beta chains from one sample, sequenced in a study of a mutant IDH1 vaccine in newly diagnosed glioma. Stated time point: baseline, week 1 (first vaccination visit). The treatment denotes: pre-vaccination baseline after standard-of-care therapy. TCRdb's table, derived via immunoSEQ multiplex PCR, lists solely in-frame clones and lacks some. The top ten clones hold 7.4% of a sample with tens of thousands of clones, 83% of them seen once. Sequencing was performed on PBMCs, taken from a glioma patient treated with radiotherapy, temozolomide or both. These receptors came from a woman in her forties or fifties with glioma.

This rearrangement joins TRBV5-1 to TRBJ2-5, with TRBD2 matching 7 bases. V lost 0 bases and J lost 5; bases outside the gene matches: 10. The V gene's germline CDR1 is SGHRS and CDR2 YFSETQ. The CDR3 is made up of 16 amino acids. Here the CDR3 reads CASSLGAGSGLETQYF. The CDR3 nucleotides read TGCGCCAGCAGCTTGGGAGCGGGGTCAGGGCTGGAGACCCAGTACTTC.

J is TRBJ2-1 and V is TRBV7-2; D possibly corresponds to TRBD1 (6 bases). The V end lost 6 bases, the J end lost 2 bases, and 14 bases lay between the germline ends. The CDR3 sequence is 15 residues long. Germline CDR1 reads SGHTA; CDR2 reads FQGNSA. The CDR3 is CASRPSTGPYNEQFF. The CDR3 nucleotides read TGTGCCAGCAGACCGTCGACAGGCCCCTACAATGAGCAGTTCTTC.

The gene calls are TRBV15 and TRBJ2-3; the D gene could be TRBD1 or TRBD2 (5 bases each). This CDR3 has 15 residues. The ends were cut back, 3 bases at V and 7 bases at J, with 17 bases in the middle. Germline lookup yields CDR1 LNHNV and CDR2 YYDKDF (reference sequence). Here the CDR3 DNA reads TGTGCCACCAGCAGGCCAGGGACCGAAAAGAATACGCAGTATTTT. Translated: CATSRPGTEKNTQYF.

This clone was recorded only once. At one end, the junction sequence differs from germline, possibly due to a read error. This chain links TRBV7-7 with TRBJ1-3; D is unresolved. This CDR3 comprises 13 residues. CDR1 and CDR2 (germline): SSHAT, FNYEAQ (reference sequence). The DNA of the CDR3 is TGTGCTAGCAGCTTAGAGACAGGAAACACCATATATTTT. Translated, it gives CASSLETGNTIYF.

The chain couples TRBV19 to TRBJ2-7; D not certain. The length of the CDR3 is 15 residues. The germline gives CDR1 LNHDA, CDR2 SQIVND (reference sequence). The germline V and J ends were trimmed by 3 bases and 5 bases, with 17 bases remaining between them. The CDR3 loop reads CASSIPYGDLHEQYF. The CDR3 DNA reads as TGTGCCAGTAGTATCCCATACGGCGACCTGCACGAGCAGTACTTC.

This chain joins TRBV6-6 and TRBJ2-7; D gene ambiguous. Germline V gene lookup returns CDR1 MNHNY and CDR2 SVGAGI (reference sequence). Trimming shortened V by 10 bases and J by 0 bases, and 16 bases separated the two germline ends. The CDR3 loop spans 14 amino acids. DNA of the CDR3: TGTGCCACCTTGGGGTCAGCGACCTCCTACGAGCAGTACTTC. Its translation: CATLGSATSYEQYF.

The CDR3 DNA reads as TGTGCCAGTACCTTTCCGACGGTCTCTGGAAACACCATATATTTT. It specifies CASTFPTVSGNTIYF. This rearrangement joins TRBV19 to TRBJ1-3; D gene uncertain. V lost 7 bases to trimming and J lost 0 bases, with 13 bases between them. In germline, CDR1 is LNHDA, CDR2 SQIVND (reference sequence). This CDR3 has 15 residues. The entire variable domain, with the rest obtained from reference TRBV19 and TRBJ1-3, is as follows: DGGITQSPKYLFRKEGQNVTLSCEQNLNHDAMYWYRQDPGQGLRLIYYSQIVNDFQKGDIAEGYSVSREKKESFPLTVTSAQKNPTAFYLCASTFPTVSGNTIYFGEGSWLTVV.

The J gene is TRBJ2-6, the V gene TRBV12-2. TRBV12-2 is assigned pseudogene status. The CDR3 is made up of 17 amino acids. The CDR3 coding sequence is TGTGCAAGTCGCTTAGAAGGCAGAATCTCTGGGGCCAACGTCCTGACTTTC. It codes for CASRLEGRISGANVLTF.

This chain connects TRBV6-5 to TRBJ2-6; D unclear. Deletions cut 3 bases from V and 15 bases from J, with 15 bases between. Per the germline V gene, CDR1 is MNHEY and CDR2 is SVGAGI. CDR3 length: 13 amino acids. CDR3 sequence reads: CASSYRTAIDLTF. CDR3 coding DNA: TGTGCCAGCAGTTATCGGACGGCCATAGACCTGACTTTC.

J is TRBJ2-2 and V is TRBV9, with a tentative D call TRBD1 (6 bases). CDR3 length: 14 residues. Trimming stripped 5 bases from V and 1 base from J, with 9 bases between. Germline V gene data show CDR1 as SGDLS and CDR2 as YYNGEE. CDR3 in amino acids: CASRKTGNTGELFF. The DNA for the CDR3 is TGTGCCAGCAGGAAGACAGGGAACACCGGGGAGCTGTTTTTT.

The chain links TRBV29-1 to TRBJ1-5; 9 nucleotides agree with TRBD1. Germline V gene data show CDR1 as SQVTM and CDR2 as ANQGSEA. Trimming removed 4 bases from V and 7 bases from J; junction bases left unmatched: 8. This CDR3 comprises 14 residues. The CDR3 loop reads CSVATGTGLQPQHF. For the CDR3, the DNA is TGCAGCGTTGCAACCGGGACAGGGCTGCAGCCCCAGCATTTT.

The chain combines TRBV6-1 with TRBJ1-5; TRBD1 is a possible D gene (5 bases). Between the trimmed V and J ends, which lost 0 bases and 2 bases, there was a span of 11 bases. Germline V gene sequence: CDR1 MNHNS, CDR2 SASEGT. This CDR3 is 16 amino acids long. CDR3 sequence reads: CASSEASGGGNQPQHF. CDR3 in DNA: TGTGCCAGCAGTGAAGCGTCGGGGGGAGGCAATCAGCCCCAGCATTTT.

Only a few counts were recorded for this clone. The CDR3 spells CASSLESWGQEAFF. CDR3 bases: TGTGCCAGCAGCTTGGAAAGTTGGGGGCAAGAAGCTTTCTTT. This chain joins TRBV5-6 and TRBJ1-1; possible D gene TRBD1, 6 bases. This CDR3 comprises 14 residues. V lost 0 bases to trimming and J lost 8 bases, with 14 bases between them. Germline-derived CDR1 and CDR2 are SGHDT and YYEEEE.

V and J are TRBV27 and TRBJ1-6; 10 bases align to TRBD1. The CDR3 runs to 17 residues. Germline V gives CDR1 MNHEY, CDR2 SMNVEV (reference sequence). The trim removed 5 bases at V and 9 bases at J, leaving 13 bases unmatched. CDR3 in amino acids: CASSPASTGGFFSPLHF. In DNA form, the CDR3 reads TGTGCCAGCAGTCCTGCCTCGACAGGGGGCTTTTTTTCACCCCTCCACTTT.

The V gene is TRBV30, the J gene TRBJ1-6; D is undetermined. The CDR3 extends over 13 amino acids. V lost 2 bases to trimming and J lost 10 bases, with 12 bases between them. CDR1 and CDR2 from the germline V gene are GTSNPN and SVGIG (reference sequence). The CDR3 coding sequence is TGTGCCTGGAGTCTGTCGAGGGAATCACCCCTCCACTTT. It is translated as CAWSLSRESPLHF.

In DNA form, the CDR3 reads TGCGCCAGCAGCCGAACCTACTCACGGACAGGCGGTGGAAACACCATATATTTT. Residues: CASSRTYSRTGGGNTIYF. The chain carries TRBV4-1 and TRBJ1-3, with 7 bases identical to TRBD1. The germline gives CDR1 MGHRA, CDR2 YSYEKL. V shed 4 bases, J shed 3 bases, and the junction held 15 bases outside the gene matches. There are 18 residues in the CDR3.

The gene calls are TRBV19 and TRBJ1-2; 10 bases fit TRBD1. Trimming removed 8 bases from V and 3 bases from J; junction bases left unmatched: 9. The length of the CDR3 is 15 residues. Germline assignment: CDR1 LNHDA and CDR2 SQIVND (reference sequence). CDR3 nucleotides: TGTGCCAGTCGGGACAGGACAGGGGGTTACTATGGCTACACCTTC. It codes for CASRDRTGGYYGYTF. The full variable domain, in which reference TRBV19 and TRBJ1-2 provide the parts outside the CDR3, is DGGITQSPKYLFRKEGQNVTLSCEQNLNHDAMYWYRQDPGQGLRLIYYSQIVNDFQKGDIAEGYSVSREKKESFPLTVTSAQKNPTAFYLCASRDRTGGYYGYTFGSGTRLTVV.

The CDR3 reads CASSVDLGAYEQYF. The CDR3 region has the DNA TGTGCCAGCAGCGTAGACCTGGGGGCCTACGAGCAGTACTTC. The chain carries TRBV9 and TRBJ2-7; D possibly uses TRBD1 or TRBD2 (5 bases each). Trimming took off 0 bases at V and 2 bases at J, with 9 bases between the two ends. The germline V gene has CDR1 SGDLS and CDR2 YYNGEE. This CDR3 region has 14 residues.

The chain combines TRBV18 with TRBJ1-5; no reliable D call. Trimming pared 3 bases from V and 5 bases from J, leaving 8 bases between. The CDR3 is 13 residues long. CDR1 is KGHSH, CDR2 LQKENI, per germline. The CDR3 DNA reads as TGTGCCAGCTCACCCTTCCGGGATCAGCCCCAGCATTTT. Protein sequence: CASSPFRDQPQHF.

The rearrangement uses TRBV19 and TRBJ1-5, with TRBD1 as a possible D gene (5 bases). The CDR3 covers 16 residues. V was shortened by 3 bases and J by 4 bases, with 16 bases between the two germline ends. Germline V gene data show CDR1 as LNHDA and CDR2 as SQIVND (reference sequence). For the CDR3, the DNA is TGTGCCAGTAGTATTGGTAGGGGCAGCCTAAATCAGCCCCAGCATTTT. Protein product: CASSIGRGSLNQPQHF.

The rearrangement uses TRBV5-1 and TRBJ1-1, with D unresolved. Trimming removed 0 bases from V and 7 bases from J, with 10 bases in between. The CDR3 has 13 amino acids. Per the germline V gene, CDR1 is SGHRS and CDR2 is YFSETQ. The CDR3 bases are TGCGCCAGCAGCTTGGCGGTAGCAGGTGAAGCTTTCTTT. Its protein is CASSLAVAGEAFF.